The entry below describes one T cell receptor beta chain. Trimming stripped 10 bases from V and 3 bases from J, with 6 bases between. The CDR3 runs 10 residues. CDR1 MDHEN and CDR2 SYDVKM come from the germline V gene. These data originate in a study of blood T cell repertoires in COVID-19. Study as a whole: The analysed material was cDNA or gDNA that came from T cells, B-cell-depleted T cells, or PBMCs.

Cohorts were determined from participant-reported clinical history. How the authors handled the data: Nucleated cell counts were estimated from reference gene primer amplification. The method was immunoSEQ multiplex PCR; TCRdb's version includes in-frame clones alone and lacks a portion of them. From that table come the V and J calls and clone size; the DNA was used to work out D and trimming. The sample carries approximately 210,000 clones, around nine tenths recorded once. The specimen sequenced was PBMCs or T cells enriched from blood (not recorded which). This clonotype was sampled from a woman in her 50s with acute COVID-19. The gene calls are TRBV28 and TRBJ1-1; no firm D call. The CDR3 sequence: CANLDTEAFF. The CDR3 DNA follows: TGTGCCAACTTGGACACTGAAGCTTTCTTT. Supplemented by reference TRBV28 and TRBJ1-1, the full variable domain reads DVKVTQSSRYLVKRTGEKVFLECVQDMDHENMFWYRQDPGLGLRLIYFSYDVKMKEKGDIPEGYSVSREKKERFSLILESASTNQTSMYLCANLDTEAFFGQGTRLTVV.